Each of the 26 T cell receptor beta chains below was sequenced from the same sample in a study of vaccination effects on CD4 cells after COVID-19. The antigens of these receptors remain unknown. ViraFEST assay sequencing came after antigen-specific CD4+ T cells were expanded with viral peptide pools. The authors isolated CD4+ T cells after around nine days of culture. Either the mRNA-1273 or the BNT162b2 vaccine was given to participants as two doses. Some clones are missing from TCRdb's copy, which holds only in-frame ones; the method was immunoSEQ multiplex PCR. The data show more than 60,000 clones, about 67% seen once. The sample here was CD4+ T cells from PBMCs cultured with HCoV-229E spike peptides, taken after COVID-19 vaccination. Every receptor here comes from a human donor who received a COVID-19 vaccine.

The chain employs TRBV2 and TRBJ2-7; D gene ambiguous. Germline loops: CDR1 SNHLY, CDR2 FYNNEI. With 5 bases removed from V and 2 bases from J, the gap between germline ends came to 7 bases. The CDR3 length is 12 residues. The CDR3 spells CASSLDAYEQYV. The DNA of the CDR3 is TGTGCCAGCAGTTTGGACGCCTACGAGCAGTACGTC.

The chain joins TRBV9 to TRBJ1-1, with unresolved D. The CDR3 is 13 residues long. Germline CDR1 SGDLS, CDR2 YYNGEE. Trimming took 2 bases from V and 1 from J, leaving 6 bases between them. The chain's CDR3 is CASSVNKNTEAFF. In DNA, the CDR3 is TGTGCCAGCAGCGTCAATAAGAACACTGAAGCTTTCTTT.

This chain joins TRBV4-1 and TRBJ1-1; D gene unclear. Looked up from germline, CDR1 is MGHRA and CDR2 is YSYEKL. This CDR3 is built from 15 residues. The germline V and J ends were trimmed by 1 base and 0 bases, with 9 bases remaining between them. The CDR3 here is CASSQGFSVNTEAFF. The CDR3 nucleotides read TGCGCCAGCAGCCAAGGGTTTTCAGTGAACACTGAAGCTTTCTTT.

The chain uses TRBV2 and TRBJ2-4, with D unclear. The CDR3 runs 16 residues. Germline assignment: CDR1 SNHLY and CDR2 FYNNEI. Trimming removed 0 bases from V and 1 base from J, with 10 bases in between. CDR3 DNA: TGTGCCAGCAGTGAAGCGGGCAGTGGGGCCAAAAACATTCAGTACTTC. Residues: CASSEAGSGAKNIQYF.

This sequence joins TRBV6-5 and TRBJ1-1, with a tentative D call TRBD1 (6 bases). Trimming removed 0 bases from V and 8 bases from J, with 16 bases in between. CDR3 length equals 15 residues. The germline CDR1 and CDR2 sequences are MNHEY and SVGAGI. The CDR3 sequence is CASSYSRTAEGEAFF. The DNA of the CDR3 is TGTGCCAGCAGTTACTCCCGGACAGCTGAAGGGGAAGCTTTCTTT.

This clone turned up a few times. This chain links TRBV4-1 with TRBJ1-1, with D tentatively TRBD1 (5 bases). Germline assignment: CDR1 MGHRA and CDR2 YSYEKL. Trimming took 4 bases from V and 5 from J, leaving 20 bases between them. The CDR3 covers 16 residues. The CDR3 sequence is CASSLSMAAGRTEAFF. The CDR3 DNA reads as TGCGCCAGCAGCCTCTCTATGGCCGCAGGGAGGACTGAAGCTTTCTTT.

V is TRBV5-1 and J is TRBJ1-1; D call uncertain. The V gene lost 4 bases and the J gene lost 0 bases, with 7 bases spanning the gap. Germline V CDR1 and CDR2: SGHRS, YFSETQ. The CDR3 has 13 amino acids. CDR3 loop: CASSASMNTEAFF. As DNA, the CDR3 is TGCGCCAGCAGCGCGAGTATGAACACTGAAGCTTTCTTT. Based on the CDR3 plus reference TRBV5-1 and TRBJ1-1, the full variable domain is KAGVTQTPRYLIKTRGQQVTLSCSPISGHRSVSWYQQTPGQGLQFLFEYFSETQRNKGNFPGRFSGRQFSNSRSEMNVSTLELGDSALYLCASSASMNTEAFFGQGTRLTVV.

This chain uses TRBV29-1 with TRBJ1-4; a possible D gene is TRBD1 (6 bases). With 3 bases removed from V and 8 bases from J, the gap between germline ends came to 28 bases. CDR1 SQVTM and CDR2 ANQGSEA come from the germline V gene. The CDR3 consists of 18 residues. CDR3 region: CSVDFPIYRVRVVEKLFF. DNA for the CDR3: TGCAGCGTTGATTTTCCCATTTACAGGGTTAGAGTCGTAGAAAAACTGTTTTTT.

This clone was seen just once. V is TRBV6-6 and J is TRBJ2-6; the D is unclear. The V gene's germline CDR1 is MNHNY and CDR2 SVGAGI (reference sequence). Trimming pared 2 bases from V and 1 base from J, leaving 9 bases between. The CDR3 is 16 residues long. Written as DNA, the CDR3 is TGTGCCAGCAGTTACCCGGCCGTATCTGGGGCCAACGTCCTGACTTTC. Its protein product is CASSYPAVSGANVLTF.

The rearrangement uses TRBV24-1 and TRBJ2-3; TRBD1 matches at 10 bases. CDR1 and CDR2 from the germline V gene are KGHDR and SFDVKD. The CDR3 covers 16 residues. Trimming cost V 10 bases and J 2 bases; bases outside gene matches: 11. In nucleotides, the CDR3 is TGTGCCACGCGCCCGTCCGGGACAGGGGACACAGATACGCAGTATTTT. This sequence encodes CATRPSGTGDTDTQYF.

The J gene is TRBJ1-5, the V gene TRBV28, with D possibly being TRBD1 (6 bases). The length of the CDR3 is 13 residues. From germline, CDR1 is MDHEN and CDR2 SYDVKM. V shed 8 bases and J shed 5 bases, with 13 bases lying between them. The CDR3 DNA sequence: TGTGCCAGCGGAGGGACATTCGATCAGCCCCAGCATTTT. Translated: CASGGTFDQPQHF.

V is TRBV19 and J is TRBJ1-5; 8 nucleotides align to TRBD1. This CDR3 has 16 residues. Germline trimming cut 5 bases from V and 2 bases from J; bases unmatched to any gene: 8. Germline CDR1 is LNHDA and CDR2 is SQIVND (reference sequence). In DNA form, the CDR3 reads TGTGCCAGTAGTCTTTTAGCGGACAGGGGCAATCAGCCCCAGCATTTT. Amino acid sequence: CASSLLADRGNQPQHF.

The rearrangement links TRBV5-1 to TRBJ2-3, with TRBD2 identical over 10 bases. CDR1 and CDR2 from the germline V gene are SGHRS and YFSETQ. This CDR3 comprises 15 residues. J gave up 2 bases and V 4 bases, and 4 bases lay outside the gene matches. DNA for the CDR3: TGCGCCAGCAGCACTAGCGGGGAAACCACAGATACGCAGTATTTT. It specifies CASSTSGETTDTQYF.

V is TRBV7-3 and J is TRBJ2-3; 9 bases map to TRBD1. CDR3 size: 16 residues. Germline values: CDR1 SGHTA, CDR2 FQGTGA. J was trimmed by 2 bases and V by 5 bases; bases with no gene match: 8. The CDR3 coding sequence is TGTGCCAGCAGCCTCCAAACAGGGGGCGACACAGATACGCAGTATTTT. Amino acids: CASSLQTGGDTDTQYF.

This chain connects TRBV19 to TRBJ2-7, with TRBD1 matching over 11 bases. From germline, CDR1 is LNHDA and CDR2 SQIVND (reference sequence). The trim removed 5 bases at V and 2 bases at J, leaving 8 bases unmatched. This CDR3 has 16 residues. The DNA of the CDR3 is TGTGCCAGTAGTCCGGGGACAGGGGGTTTAACCTACGAGCAGTACGTC. This gives the protein CASSPGTGGLTYEQYV.

V is TRBV12-3 or TRBV12-4 and J is TRBJ1-5; no reliable D call. This CDR3 region has 12 residues. Between the trimmed V and J ends, which lost 6 bases and 6 bases, there was a span of 9 bases. This chain's CDR3 is CASRLDSQPQHF. The CDR3 DNA reads TGTGCCAGCAGACTCGATAGTCAGCCCCAGCATTTT.

The chain uses TRBV28 and TRBJ1-6, with 9 bases aligning to TRBD1. Germline CDR1 reads MDHEN; CDR2 reads SYDVKM. This CDR3 has 15 residues. V shed 3 bases and J 7 bases; nucleotides not matched to a gene: 4. CDR3 region: CASSFRDRGNSPLHF. The CDR3 nucleotides read TGTGCCAGCAGTTTCCGCGACAGGGGGAATTCACCCCTCCACTTT. Variable domain in full (rest from reference TRBV28 and TRBJ1-6): DVKVTQSSRYLVKRTGEKVFLECVQDMDHENMFWYRQDPGLGLRLIYFSYDVKMKEKGDIPEGYSVSREKKERFSLILESASTNQTSMYLCASSFRDRGNSPLHFGNGTRLTVT.

This CDR3 is CASSRTGSLYAEQYV. As DNA, the CDR3 is TGTGCCAGCAGCCGGACAGGGTCACTCTACGCCGAGCAGTACGTC. V and J are TRBV5-6 and TRBJ2-7; TRBD1 matches 8 bases. This CDR3 is built from 15 residues. The germline CDR1 and CDR2 sequences are SGHDT and YYEEEE. With 4 bases clipped from V and 6 bases from J, the junction kept 12 bases outside the gene matches.

This clone was counted a few times. The rearrangement uses TRBV7-9 and TRBJ1-4; D gene ambiguous. This CDR3 spans 13 amino acids. Deletions cut 2 bases from V and 8 bases from J, with 9 bases between. CDR1 is SEHNR and CDR2 is FQNEAQ in the germline V gene (reference sequence). The CDR3 DNA is TGTGCCAGCAGCTTATCCCAAGGCGAAAAACTGTTTTTT. Its protein is CASSLSQGEKLFF.

The V gene is TRBV9, the J gene TRBJ2-3; unclear D gene. Germline lookup yields CDR1 SGDLS and CDR2 YYNGEE. Trimming pared 0 bases from V and 6 bases from J, leaving 11 bases between. This CDR3 has 14 residues. This CDR3 is CASSVASGSDTQYF. In nucleotides, the CDR3 is TGTGCCAGCAGCGTAGCTTCAGGTAGTGATACGCAGTATTTT.

The rearrangement links TRBV28 to TRBJ2-2, with TRBD2 as a possible D gene (6 bases). This CDR3 is built from 15 residues. Germline values: CDR1 MDHEN, CDR2 SYDVKM. Trimming pared 6 bases from V and 5 bases from J, leaving 16 bases between. The CDR3 spells CASSSGAEGTGELFF. The CDR3 coding sequence is TGTGCCAGCAGCTCCGGGGCGGAGGGAACCGGGGAGCTGTTTTTT.

The chain couples TRBV18 to TRBJ1-4; no clear D. The CDR3 has 17 amino acids. CDR1 is KGHSH and CDR2 is LQKENI in the germline V gene. V dropped 6 bases and J dropped 7 bases, with 24 bases sitting between them. CDR3 bases: TGTGCCAGCTCCCGTGGAAGGTTGGCATTGGGGTTTGAAAAACTGTTTTTT. This translates into CASSRGRLALGFEKLFF.

Only a few counts were recorded for this clone. The rearrangement links TRBV7-3 to TRBJ2-1, with 7 nucleotides matching TRBD2. The CDR3 contains 17 residues. J was trimmed by 10 bases and V by 5 bases; bases with no gene match: 20. Germline CDR1 reads SGHTA; CDR2 reads FQGTGA. The DNA of the CDR3 is TGTGCCAGCAGCGATTTCGGGGGGTCAGCCTTATGGGGAGAGCAGTTCTTC. This encodes CASSDFGGSALWGEQFF.

This sequence joins TRBV5-5 and TRBJ2-5; 7 bases fit TRBD1. V was clipped by 4 bases and J by 1 base; unmatched bases: 7. Per germline, CDR1 SGHKS and CDR2 YYEKEE (reference sequence). The CDR3 totals 15 residues. The CDR3 DNA reads TGTGCCAGCAGCAAACACGACAGGGCCCAAGAGACCCAGTACTTC. This codes for CASSKHDRAQETQYF.

In its sample, this clone was seen a few times. The chain recombines TRBV5-1 with TRBJ1-4, with D perhaps TRBD1 (5 bases). Germline V lookup: CDR1 SGHRS, CDR2 YFSETQ. V was shortened by 4 bases and J by 8 bases, with 15 bases between the two germline ends. This CDR3 contains 14 residues. In DNA form, the CDR3 reads TGCGCCAGCAGCATCATGGGCCGGGGGGAAAAACTGTTTTTT. Its protein product is CASSIMGRGEKLFF.

This clone was seen only a few times. The gene calls are TRBV19 and TRBJ1-4, with 8 bases that match TRBD1. The V gene end was trimmed by 4 bases and the J gene end by 7 bases; junction bases not matched to a gene: 8. The CDR3 sequence is 15 residues long. Germline-derived CDR1 and CDR2 are LNHDA and SQIVND (reference sequence). CDR3 residues: CASSTRDRRIEKLFF. DNA for the CDR3: TGTGCCAGTAGTACAAGGGACAGGAGGATTGAAAAACTGTTTTTT.